These 27 T cell receptor beta chains were all obtained from the same sample, sequenced in a study of blood T cells in healthy people across ages. Through a sample-barcoded 5' primer and a J-beta primer mix, a second PCR was run for roughly 7 to 11 cycles. TCRdb independently ran MiXCR on the 5' RACE reads; one entry per CDR3 protein. The data hold some 800,000 distinct CDR3 sequences, with approximately 44% observed a single time. Sequenced sample: blood. The receptors here all came from a man between 60 and 70 years old in good health.

V gene TRBV7-2 combines with J gene TRBJ2-7; D possibly uses TRBD1 or TRBD2 (5 bases each). Germline CDR1 and CDR2: SGHTA and FQGNSA. Trimming stripped 5 bases from V and 2 bases from J, with 13 bases between. CDR3 length: 14 amino acids. CDR3 sequence: CASSKRDGPYEQYF. CDR3 nucleotide sequence: TGTGCCAGCAGCAAACGGGACGGCCCCTACGAGCAGTACTTC.

Here the CDR3 DNA reads TGTGCCAGCACCTCCGGGACAGGGATTGATTCACCCCTCCACTTT. Translated: CASTSGTGIDSPLHF. The chain uses TRBV6-5 and TRBJ1-6, with 9 bases that match TRBD1. The germline V gene has CDR1 MNHEY and CDR2 SVGAGI. The CDR3 length is 15 residues. Trimming took 7 bases from V and 8 from J; bases not matched to a gene: 9.

The genes are TRBV7-2 and TRBJ2-7, with 13 bases that match TRBD2. Germline CDR1 SGHTA, CDR2 FQGNSA. This CDR3 contains 17 residues. V shed 2 bases and J 3 bases; nucleotides not matched to a gene: 7. The CDR3 loop is CASSLTSGGAGIYEQYF. CDR3 DNA sequence: TGTGCCAGCAGCTTAACTAGCGGGGGGGCTGGCATCTACGAGCAGTACTTC.

This chain links TRBV20-1 with TRBJ2-6, with 11 bases fitting TRBD1. The V gene end was trimmed by 3 bases and the J gene end by 2 bases; junction bases not matched to a gene: 12. The germline gives CDR1 DFQATT, CDR2 SNEGSKA (reference sequence). CDR3 size: 19 residues. The CDR3: CSARDKWDRGRPGANVLTF. The CDR3 DNA reads TGCAGTGCTAGGGACAAATGGGACAGGGGGAGACCTGGGGCCAACGTCCTGACTTTC.

The V gene is TRBV27, the J gene TRBJ2-7, with TRBD1 as a possible D gene (6 bases). Germline-derived CDR1 and CDR2 are MNHEY and SMNVEV (reference sequence). Trimming cost V 6 bases and J 0 bases, with 18 bases left between them. The CDR3 is made up of 16 amino acids. CDR3 DNA: TGTGCCAGCAGACCCACCGGACAGTCAAGCTCCTACGAGCAGTACTTC. Its protein product is CASRPTGQSSSYEQYF.

This clonotype occurred a few times. The V call is TRBV7-2, the J call TRBJ1-2, with 9 positions matching TRBD1. Germline trimming cut 5 bases from V and 4 bases from J; bases unmatched to any gene: 8. Germline-derived CDR1 and CDR2 are SGHTA and FQGNSA. This CDR3 is built from 15 residues. CDR3 sequence reads: CASSLRDRVSYGYTF. The CDR3 coding sequence is TGTGCCAGCAGCCTCCGGGACAGGGTATCCTATGGCTACACCTTC.

This clonotype was picked up a small number of times. The chain couples TRBV7-2 to TRBJ2-7, with TRBD1 identical over 10 bases. CDR1 is SGHTA and CDR2 is FQGNSA in the germline V gene. The ends lost 5 bases at V and 7 bases at J; junction bases unmatched: 14. This CDR3 region has 16 residues. CDR3 sequence reads: CASSRKPGQGIGEQYF. The CDR3 DNA reads TGTGCCAGCAGCCGAAAACCGGGACAGGGGATTGGAGAGCAGTACTTC.

This sequence joins TRBV20-1 and TRBJ2-7; no clear D gene. CDR1 and CDR2 (germline): DFQATT, SNEGSKA (reference sequence). The V and J ends lost 3 bases and 3 bases respectively, with 12 bases between them. CDR3 length: 13 residues. As DNA, the CDR3 is TGCAGTGCTAGTAGATTGAGGAACTACGAGCAGTACTTC. Translation gives CSASRLRNYEQYF.

The V gene is TRBV6-2 or TRBV6-3, the J gene TRBJ2-7; no reliable D call. The CDR3 has 14 residues. Germline lookup yields CDR1 MNHEY and CDR2 SVGEGT. The V and J ends lost 4 bases and 2 bases respectively, with 12 bases between them. The CDR3 loop is CASSSPGPAYEQYF. The DNA for the CDR3 is TGTGCCAGCAGTTCTCCGGGCCCAGCCTACGAGCAGTACTTC.

This clonotype was seen more than once but under ten times. The chain uses TRBV7-2 and TRBJ2-7; TRBD1 is a possible D gene (5 bases). Germline V gene lookup returns CDR1 SGHTA and CDR2 FQGNSA. The CDR3 extends over 13 amino acids. Trimming shortened V by 3 bases and J by 7 bases, and 13 bases separated the two germline ends. The CDR3 sequence is CASSLGPLMEQYF. For the CDR3, the DNA is TGTGCCAGCAGCTTGGGGCCGCTTATGGAGCAGTACTTC.

Only a few counts were recorded for this clonotype. The chain is built from TRBV7-2 and TRBJ2-5; TRBD2 matches at 14 bases. The CDR3 runs to 16 residues. Germline V gene data show CDR1 as SGHTA and CDR2 as FQGNSA. V shed 5 bases, J shed 1 base, and the junction held 3 bases outside the gene matches. The CDR3 DNA reads as TGTGCCAGCAGCGTGGGGACTAGCGGGGGCCAAGAGACCCAGTACTTC. This gives the protein CASSVGTSGGQETQYF.

The chain uses TRBV18 and TRBJ2-7; no definite D call. Trimming removed 3 bases from V and 4 bases from J, with 10 bases in between. Per the germline V gene, CDR1 is KGHSH and CDR2 is LQKENI. This CDR3 comprises 13 residues. CDR3 loop: CASSPANGYEQYF. As DNA, the CDR3 is TGTGCCAGCTCACCGGCGAACGGTTACGAGCAGTACTTC.

This clonotype showed up many times. CDR3 in amino acids: CASSRQGGDGYTF. The CDR3 DNA is TGTGCCAGCTCACGACAGGGAGGGGATGGCTACACCTTC. The V gene is TRBV18, the J gene TRBJ1-2, with TRBD1 matching 7 bases. With 4 bases clipped from V and 6 bases from J, the junction kept 5 bases outside the gene matches. This CDR3 comprises 13 residues. Germline V lookup: CDR1 KGHSH, CDR2 LQKENI.

This clonotype appeared a few times. J is TRBJ1-5 and V is TRBV4-1, with D uncertain. This CDR3 region has 14 residues. The ends were cut back, 6 bases at V and 0 bases at J, with 9 bases in the middle. Germline assignment: CDR1 MGHRA and CDR2 YSYEKL. CDR3 DNA: TGCGCCAGCAGTGGGCTGAATAGCAATCAGCCCCAGCATTTT. Its protein is CASSGLNSNQPQHF.

CDR3 region: CSARLGTDSNQPQHF. The CDR3 coding sequence is TGCAGTGCTAGATTGGGGACAGATAGCAATCAGCCCCAGCATTTT. V is TRBV20-1 and J is TRBJ1-5, with TRBD1 matching 7 bases. V was clipped by 2 bases and J by 0 bases; unmatched bases: 4. The CDR3 runs to 15 residues. Germline CDR1 is DFQATT and CDR2 is SNEGSKA (reference sequence).

This clonotype was detected only a few times. This chain connects TRBV27 to TRBJ2-1; the D gene is possibly TRBD2 (5 bases). Trimming shortened V by 4 bases and J by 6 bases, and 16 bases separated the two germline ends. The CDR3 spans 15 residues. Germline CDR1 and CDR2: MNHEY and SMNVEV (reference sequence). CDR3 sequence: CASSYRGSGRNEQFF. The CDR3 DNA is TGTGCCAGCAGTTATCGGGGATCGGGCCGCAATGAGCAGTTCTTC.

This clonotype turned up a few times. This chain uses TRBV9 with TRBJ1-2, with 7 bases lining up with TRBD1. The CDR3 has 14 residues. The germline V gene has CDR1 SGDLS and CDR2 YYNGEE. Trimming cost V 4 bases and J 8 bases; bases outside gene matches: 11. The CDR3 DNA reads as TGTGCCAGCAGCTCCGGGACAGAGACCTACGGCTACACCTTC. Protein product: CASSSGTETYGYTF.

This clonotype appeared a few times. DNA for the CDR3: TGTGCCAGCAGCTTAGCGCTAATTGAAGCGGGGGGGTCGTATGAGCAGTTCTTC. Translated, it gives CASSLALIEAGGSYEQFF. The chain is built from TRBV7-2 and TRBJ2-1; TRBD2 matches at 10 bases. Germline V lookup: CDR1 SGHTA, CDR2 FQGNSA. The CDR3 consists of 18 residues. The J segment lost 8 bases and the V segment lost 0 bases, leaving 13 bases of the junction unmatched.

This clonotype occurred once. This chain joins TRBV7-2 and TRBJ2-3; 9 bases are shared with TRBD1. V lost 3 bases to trimming and J lost 4 bases; unmatched junction nucleotides: 8. CDR3 length: 16 residues. CDR1 and CDR2 (germline): SGHTA, FQGNSA. CDR3 DNA sequence: TGTGCCAGCAGCTTTCTGGGACAGGGAGGGCCAGATACGCAGTATTTT. Translation: CASSFLGQGGPDTQYF. The full variable domain, rest sourced from reference TRBV7-2 and TRBJ2-3, is GAGVSQSPSNKVTEKGKDVELRCDPISGHTALYWYRQSLGQGLEFLIYFQGNSAPDKSGLPSDRFSAERTGGSVSTLTIQRTQQEDSAVYLCASSFLGQGGPDTQYFGPGTRLTVL.

The chain employs TRBV5-1 and TRBJ1-2; 10 bases align to TRBD1. Looked up from germline, CDR1 is SGHRS and CDR2 is YFSETQ. This CDR3 has 14 amino acids. V gave up 6 bases and J gave up 6 bases; unmatched junction bases: 8. CDR3 protein: CASNPTGQGNGYTF. The CDR3, as DNA: TGCGCCAGCAACCCGACGGGACAGGGGAATGGCTACACCTTC.

The chain combines TRBV14 with TRBJ2-7; no reliable D call. Trimming shortened V by 4 bases and J by 7 bases, and 14 bases separated the two germline ends. Germline CDR1 is SGHDN and CDR2 is FVKESK. This CDR3 comprises 13 residues. CDR3 in amino acids: CASSRYGPAEQYF. DNA for the CDR3: TGTGCCAGCAGCCGCTACGGGCCAGCTGAGCAGTACTTC.

The chain has TRBV4-3 and TRBJ2-1, with D unclear. The CDR3 runs 16 residues. CDR1 is LGHNA, CDR2 YSLEER, per germline. Trimming shortened V by 0 bases and J by 0 bases, and 9 bases separated the two germline ends. CDR3 bases: TGCGCCAGCAGCCAAGAGGCAGTCCACTCCTACAATGAGCAGTTCTTC. Translated, it gives CASSQEAVHSYNEQFF.

This clonotype has a handful of counts. The rearrangement links TRBV6-1 to TRBJ1-2, with D maybe TRBD1 (5 bases). Germline loops: CDR1 MNHNS, CDR2 SASEGT. This CDR3 is 14 amino acids long. V was cut by 0 bases and J by 5 bases, with 10 bases left in between. CDR3 in amino acids: CASSEAAGSYGYTF. The CDR3, as DNA: TGTGCCAGCAGTGAAGCGGCAGGGTCGTATGGCTACACCTTC.

The chain uses TRBV7-2 and TRBJ2-7; no reliable D call. The V end lost 0 bases, the J end lost 5 bases, and 8 bases lay between the germline ends. Germline V CDR1 and CDR2: SGHTA, FQGNSA. CDR3 length: 13 amino acids. In DNA, the CDR3 is TGTGCCAGCAGCTTAGCCCGGATGGACGAGCAGTACTTC. Its translation: CASSLARMDEQYF.

This clonotype was seen a few times. The chain combines TRBV20-1 with TRBJ2-1; 9 bases are a match to TRBD1. Trimming removed 7 bases from V and 10 bases from J; junction bases left unmatched: 11. The CDR3 runs to 13 residues. Per the germline V gene, CDR1 is DFQATT and CDR2 is SNEGSKA (reference sequence). CDR3 in amino acids: CSVLQGADGEQFF. The CDR3 DNA is TGCAGTGTCTTACAGGGGGCGGATGGGGAGCAGTTCTTC.

The chain links TRBV25-1 to TRBJ2-1; TRBD2 matches at 12 bases. CDR1 is MGHDK and CDR2 is SYGVNS in the germline V gene. This CDR3 comprises 21 residues. The trim removed 2 bases at V and 1 base at J, leaving 15 bases unmatched. In DNA form, the CDR3 reads TGTGCCAGCAGTGAAATTGGCCCTTTCCAAGGACTAGCGGGGTCCTACAATGAGCAGTTCTTC. Protein: CASSEIGPFQGLAGSYNEQFF.

The CDR3 loop reads CASRQQWNTEAFF. As DNA, the CDR3 is TGCGCCAGCCGACAGCAGTGGAACACTGAAGCTTTCTTT. The J gene is TRBJ1-1, the V gene TRBV10-2; TRBD1 might be the D (5 bases). The CDR3 covers 13 residues. Looked up from germline, CDR1 is WSHSY and CDR2 is SAAADI. V was trimmed by 8 bases and J by 1 base, leaving 11 bases between them.